Below, one T cell receptor beta chain is given with its context. Its target is unknown. PCR was performed using 60 Vbeta and 13 Jbeta primers. Clones were sequenced by immunoSEQ multiplex PCR, and TCRdb holds only the in-frame ones, with some missing. The sample holds more than 150,000 clones, 84% seen once. This CDR3 has 14 amino acids. J lost 9 bases, V lost 6 bases, and 7 bases had no gene match. Germline CDR1 reads MNHEY; CDR2 reads SVGAGI. This specimen comes from a study of cytomegalovirus exposure and HLA in healthy donors. Study observations and caveats: The investigators catalogued 150 or so TCR beta chains as cytomegalovirus-associated.

The genes are TRBV6-5 and TRBJ2-1; 11 bases map to TRBD2. Sequencing input: PBMCs. The receptor was derived from a boy aged 2-9 years in good health and CMV-seronegative. The CDR3, as DNA: TGTGCCAGCAGACTAGCGGGAGCATTGGGTGAGCAGTTCTTC. As protein: CASRLAGALGEQFF.